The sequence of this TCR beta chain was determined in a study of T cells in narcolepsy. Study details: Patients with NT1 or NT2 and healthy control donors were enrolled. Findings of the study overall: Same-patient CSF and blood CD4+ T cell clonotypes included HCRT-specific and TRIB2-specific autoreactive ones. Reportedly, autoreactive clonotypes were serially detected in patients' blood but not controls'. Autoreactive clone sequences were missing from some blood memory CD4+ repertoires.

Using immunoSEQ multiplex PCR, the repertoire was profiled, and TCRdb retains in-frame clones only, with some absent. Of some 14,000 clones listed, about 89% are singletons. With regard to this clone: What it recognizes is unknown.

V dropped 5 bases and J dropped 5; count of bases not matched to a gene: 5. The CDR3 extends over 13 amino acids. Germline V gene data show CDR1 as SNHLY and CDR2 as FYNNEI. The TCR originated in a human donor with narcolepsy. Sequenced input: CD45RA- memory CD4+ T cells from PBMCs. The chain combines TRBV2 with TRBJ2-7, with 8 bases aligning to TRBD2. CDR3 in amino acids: CASSTGLGDEQYF. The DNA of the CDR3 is TGTGCCAGCAGTACGGGACTAGGCGACGAGCAGTACTTC.